Below, 2 T cell receptor beta chains from the same sample are listed, as sequenced in a study of T cell responses to AZD1222 COVID-19 vaccine. Generated by immunoSEQ multiplex PCR, the TCRdb table keeps only in-frame clones and is missing some. The sample holds some 100,000 clones, around 87% seen once. Specimen: peripheral blood, collected on day 0 of AZD1222 vaccination. These receptors all stem from an adult in good health.

The V gene is TRBV4-2, the J gene TRBJ2-7; D is perhaps TRBD2 (6 bases). Germline assignment: CDR1 LGHNA and CDR2 YNFKEQ. Trimming took off 4 bases at V and 5 bases at J, with 24 bases between the two ends. The CDR3 runs to 17 residues. The CDR3 DNA sequence: TGTGCCAGCAGCCTTCGAACGACGGGGGAAATTCAGGACGAGCAGTACTTC. Amino acids: CASSLRTTGEIQDEQYF.

The sample holds a few counts of this clone. The V and J genes are TRBV6-5 and TRBJ2-7; D uncertain. The CDR3 has 14 residues. V was clipped by 7 bases and J by 2 bases, with 15 bases between them. In germline, CDR1 is MNHEY, CDR2 SVGAGI. The CDR3 DNA follows: TGTGCCAGCACCGGCTACGGACGGACCTACGAGCAGTACTTC. As protein: CASTGYGRTYEQYF.